Here is one TCR beta chain with its context. This sample is drawn from a study of blood T cell repertoires in COVID-19. The wider study: In each case, the material was cDNA or gDNA derived from T cells, B-cell-depleted T cells, or PBMCs.

Clones were read by immunoSEQ multiplex PCR, and TCRdb kept only the in-frame ones, dropping some. Here the sample spans some 160,000 clones, 88% being singletons. Germline V gives CDR1 MNHEY, CDR2 SMNVEV (reference sequence). This CDR3 region has 14 residues. Deletions cut 3 bases from V and 5 bases from J, with 10 bases between. Sequencing used peripheral blood. V is TRBV27 and J is TRBJ1-4; D is undetermined. The sequence was collected from a man aged 50-59 years who had recovered from COVID-19. The CDR3 here is CASSLQAKNEKLFF. The DNA of the CDR3 is TGTGCCAGCAGTTTGCAGGCAAAAAATGAAAAACTGTTTTTT.